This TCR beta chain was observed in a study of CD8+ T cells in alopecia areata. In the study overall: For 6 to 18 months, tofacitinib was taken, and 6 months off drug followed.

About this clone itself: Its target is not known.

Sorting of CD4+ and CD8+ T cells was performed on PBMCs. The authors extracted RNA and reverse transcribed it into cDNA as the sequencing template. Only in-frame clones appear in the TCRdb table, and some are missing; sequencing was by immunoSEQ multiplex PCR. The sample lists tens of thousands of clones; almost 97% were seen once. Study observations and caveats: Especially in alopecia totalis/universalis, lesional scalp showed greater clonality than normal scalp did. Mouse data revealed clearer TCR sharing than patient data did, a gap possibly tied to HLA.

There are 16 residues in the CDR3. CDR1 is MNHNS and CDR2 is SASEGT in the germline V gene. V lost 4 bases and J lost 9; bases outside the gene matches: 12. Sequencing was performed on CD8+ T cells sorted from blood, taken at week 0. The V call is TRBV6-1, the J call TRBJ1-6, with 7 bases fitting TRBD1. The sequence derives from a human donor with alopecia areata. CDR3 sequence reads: CASSVRTGEVTSPLHF. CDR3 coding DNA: TGTGCCAGCAGTGTGAGAACAGGGGAGGTTACTTCACCCCTCCACTTT.